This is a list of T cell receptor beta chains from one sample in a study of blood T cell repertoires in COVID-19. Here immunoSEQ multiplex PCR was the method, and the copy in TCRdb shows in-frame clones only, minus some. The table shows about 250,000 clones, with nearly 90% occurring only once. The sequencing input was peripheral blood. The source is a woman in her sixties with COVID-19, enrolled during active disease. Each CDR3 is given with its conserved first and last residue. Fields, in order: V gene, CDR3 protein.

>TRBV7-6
CASSLEPPRGGTRGYTF
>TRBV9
CASSVASADTQYF
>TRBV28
CASSLSYVTGNTIYF
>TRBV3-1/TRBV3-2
CASSPRDRATEAFF
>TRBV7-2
CASSFQSGGPPYNEQFF
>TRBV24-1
CATSGSSGGSYNEQFF
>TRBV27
CASSLSGQGQVPSYNEQFF
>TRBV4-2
CASSQAGQNTGELFF
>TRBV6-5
CASSNRGAFF
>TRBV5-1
CASSPGTGDTGELFF
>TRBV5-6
CASSPGDGTDTQYF
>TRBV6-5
CASQGAGYGYTF
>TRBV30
CAWRNRVYTEAFF
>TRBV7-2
CASSLTPGTGYGYTF
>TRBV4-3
CASSEGRGPDTQYF
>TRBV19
CASSRDRFYGYTF
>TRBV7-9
CASSIAGLAGATDTQYF
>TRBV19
CASSGGVAEGWAFF
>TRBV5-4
CASSLELAGMDEQFF
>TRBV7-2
CASSRLFLRGGSTTDTQYF